Below are 20 T cell receptor beta chains sequenced from a single sample in a study of long-term antiretroviral therapy in people with HIV. Version v3.0 of the immunoSEQ assay ran at survey level. Sequencing used immunoSEQ multiplex PCR; TCRdb keeps in-frame clones, though not all of them. The profile shows some 15,000 clones, roughly 80% of them singletons. The sequences come from unsorted PBMCs, collected about 1.2 years before starting antiretroviral therapy. The receptors here all came from a man aged 25-45 years with HIV.

The V and J genes are TRBV10-3 and TRBJ2-7; TRBD1 agrees at 11 bases. Germline-derived CDR1 and CDR2 are ENHRY and SYGVKD. This CDR3 is 14 amino acids long. V was clipped by 3 bases and J by 8 bases; unmatched bases: 6. The CDR3 sequence is CAISEGQGAYQQYF. The CDR3 DNA reads as TGTGCCATCAGTGAAGGACAGGGGGCGTATCAGCAGTACTTC.

This chain links TRBV19 with TRBJ2-6; maybe TRBD1 (6 bases). This CDR3 contains 17 residues. V was trimmed by 4 bases and J by 0 bases, leaving 13 bases between them. CDR1 LNHDA and CDR2 SQIVND come from the germline V gene (reference sequence). CDR3 nucleotide sequence: TGTGCCAGTAGTAGGGACAATTCCGCCTCTGGGGCCAACGTCCTGACTTTC. Translating it yields CASSRDNSASGANVLTF.

The V gene is TRBV14, the J gene TRBJ2-2, with 8 bases that match TRBD1. This CDR3 is 15 amino acids long. Germline CDR1 SGHDN, CDR2 FVKESK. With 3 bases clipped from V and 15 bases from J, the junction kept 15 bases outside the gene matches. The CDR3 region has the DNA TGTGCCAGCAGCCAGAGTGGGACAGGCCTAGATCGAGTGTTTTTT. This gives the protein CASSQSGTGLDRVFF.

CDR3 in amino acids: CASSPVRLETQYF. The CDR3, as DNA: TGTGCCAGCAGTCCAGTGAGGCTCGAGACCCAGTACTTC. V usage is TRBV27 and J usage is TRBJ2-5; D is undetermined. Looked up from germline, CDR1 is MNHEY and CDR2 is SMNVEV (reference sequence). V lost 5 bases to trimming and J lost 5 bases, with 12 bases between them. The length of the CDR3 is 13 residues.

This clone was detected a few times. The chain links TRBV4-2 to TRBJ2-2; D ambiguous. The germline V gene has CDR1 LGHNA and CDR2 YNFKEQ. The CDR3 is 13 residues long. V lost 4 bases to trimming and J lost 3 bases, with 6 bases between them. The CDR3 loop reads CASSRPDTGELFF. CDR3 nucleotide sequence: TGTGCCAGCAGCCGCCCAGACACCGGGGAGCTGTTTTTT.

V usage is TRBV6-5 and J usage is TRBJ2-1, with D uncertain. Germline V gene data show CDR1 as MNHEY and CDR2 as SVGAGI. The ends were cut back, 6 bases at V and 6 bases at J, with 15 bases in the middle. This CDR3 has 14 residues. The CDR3 nucleotides read TGTGCCAGCAGACCCCGAGCAGGAACCAATGAGCAGTTCTTC. Its protein is CASRPRAGTNEQFF.

V gene TRBV6-1 combines with J gene TRBJ1-5, with TRBD1 matching 9 bases. The V segment lost 8 bases and the J segment 6 bases; nucleotides outside the gene matches: 5. CDR3 size: 13 residues. CDR1 is MNHNS, CDR2 SASEGT, per germline. The CDR3 protein is CASGGQGGQPQHF. CDR3 nucleotide sequence: TGTGCCAGCGGGGGACAGGGCGGTCAGCCCCAGCATTTT.

The rearrangement uses TRBV28 and TRBJ2-7; D gene unclear. Trimming pared 4 bases from V and 3 bases from J, leaving 16 bases between. Per the germline V gene, CDR1 is MDHEN and CDR2 is SYDVKM. The CDR3 totals 15 residues. CDR3 in amino acids: CASSWPSNDVYEQYF. In nucleotides, the CDR3 is TGTGCCAGCAGTTGGCCTTCGAATGATGTCTACGAGCAGTACTTC.

The rearrangement links TRBV6-5 to TRBJ2-1, with D possibly matching TRBD1 (6 bases). The germline V gene encodes CDR1 MNHEY and CDR2 SVGAGI. V was clipped by 10 bases and J by 7 bases, with 17 bases between them. The CDR3 contains 13 residues. The CDR3 sequence is CATKLGALNEQFF. Written as DNA, the CDR3 is TGTGCCACGAAGTTGGGGGCTCTAAATGAGCAGTTCTTC.

This clone was counted a single time. The V and J genes are TRBV5-1 and TRBJ2-1, with 7 bases lining up with TRBD2. The CDR3 has 16 residues. V was pared by 4 bases and J by 7 bases, with 14 bases of the junction left unmatched. The V gene's germline CDR1 is SGHRS and CDR2 YFSETQ. CDR3 sequence: CASSPESGLGGNEQFF. For the CDR3, the DNA is TGCGCCAGCAGCCCCGAATCGGGGCTCGGGGGGAATGAGCAGTTCTTC. Based on the CDR3 plus reference TRBV5-1 and TRBJ2-1, the full variable domain is KAGVTQTPRYLIKTRGQQVTLSCSPISGHRSVSWYQQTPGQGLQFLFEYFSETQRNKGNFPGRFSGRQFSNSRSEMNVSTLELGDSALYLCASSPESGLGGNEQFFGPGTRLTVL.

The V and J genes are TRBV5-1 and TRBJ2-5; 8 bases align to TRBD1. CDR1 SGHRS and CDR2 YFSETQ come from the germline V gene. The CDR3 has 15 amino acids. Trimming removed 0 bases from V and 0 bases from J; junction bases left unmatched: 1. This CDR3 reads CASSLGQGYQETQYF. The CDR3 region has the DNA TGCGCCAGCAGCTTGGGACAGGGGTACCAAGAGACCCAGTACTTC.

This sequence joins TRBV5-1 and TRBJ2-1; 7 positions match TRBD2. This CDR3 spans 20 amino acids. V was clipped by 2 bases and J by 6 bases; unmatched bases: 23. Germline-derived CDR1 and CDR2 are SGHRS and YFSETQ. CDR3 coding DNA: TGCGCCAGCAGCTTCAGTCCGGTAAGCGGGCTCGTGACGGGAGGCAATGAGCAGTTCTTC. Protein sequence: CASSFSPVSGLVTGGNEQFF.

The chain employs TRBV7-9 and TRBJ1-1; the D is unclear. Germline V gene lookup returns CDR1 SEHNR and CDR2 FQNEAQ (reference sequence). V shed 7 bases and J shed 6 bases, with 12 bases lying between them. This CDR3 has 12 amino acids. For the CDR3, the DNA is TGTGCCAGCAACGACTTTGGGTCTGAAGCTTTCTTT. Its protein product is CASNDFGSEAFF. The whole variable domain, filled in from reference TRBV7-9 and TRBJ1-1, reads DTGVSQNPRHKITKRGQNVTFRCDPISEHNRLYWYRQTLGQGPEFLTYFQNEAQLEKSRLLSDRFSAERPKGSFSTLEIQRTEQGDSAMYLCASNDFGSEAFFGQGTRLTVV.

The rearrangement joins TRBV19 to TRBJ2-2; TRBD1 is a possible D gene (6 bases). CDR1 LNHDA and CDR2 SQIVND come from the germline V gene (reference sequence). V was trimmed by 5 bases and J by 3 bases, leaving 13 bases between them. The length of the CDR3 is 15 residues. CDR3 bases: TGTGCCAGTAGTGACAGGCAATTCGACACCGGGGAGCTGTTTTTT. Protein sequence: CASSDRQFDTGELFF.

V gene TRBV18 combines with J gene TRBJ2-5; TRBD2 might be the D (6 bases). This CDR3 contains 14 residues. Germline lookup yields CDR1 KGHSH and CDR2 LQKENI. Deletions cut 2 bases from V and 3 bases from J, with 10 bases between. CDR3 DNA sequence: TGTGCCAGCTCACCATTGACGGGAGAAGAGACCCAGTACTTC. Residues: CASSPLTGEETQYF.

This clone came up once. The V gene is TRBV29-1, the J gene TRBJ2-1; TRBD2 matches 15 bases. Germline-derived CDR1 and CDR2 are SQVTM and ANQGSEA. V shed 0 bases and J 6 bases; nucleotides not matched to a gene: 3. This CDR3 has 16 residues. CDR3 DNA: TGCAGCGTTGAAGATAGGACTAGCGGGAGGGCCAATGAGCAGTTCTTC. Amino acids: CSVEDRTSGRANEQFF.

The chain links TRBV7-9 to TRBJ1-2, with TRBD1 identical over 7 bases. The length of the CDR3 is 15 residues. The V and J ends lost 7 bases and 4 bases, in that order; junction bases with no gene match: 12. In germline, CDR1 is SEHNR, CDR2 FQNEAQ (reference sequence). This CDR3 is CASIRRGAGGYGYTF. For the CDR3, the DNA is TGTGCCAGCATCAGGAGGGGGGCAGGGGGCTATGGCTACACCTTC.

The chain links TRBV7-9 to TRBJ2-7, with TRBD2 identical over 9 bases. The CDR3 sequence is 12 residues long. The V gene end was trimmed by 8 bases and the J gene end by 4 bases; junction bases not matched to a gene: 3. Germline V gene sequence: CDR1 SEHNR, CDR2 FQNEAQ (reference sequence). The CDR3 nucleotides are TGTGCCAGCGCCGCGGGGGGGTACGAGCAGTACTTC. Encoded protein: CASAAGGYEQYF.

The chain is built from TRBV11-1 and TRBJ2-1; 9 nucleotides agree with TRBD1. V lost 4 bases to trimming and J lost 2 bases; unmatched junction nucleotides: 3. Germline CDR1 reads SGHAT; CDR2 reads FQDESV (reference sequence). This CDR3 spans 15 amino acids. The CDR3 DNA sequence: TGTGCCAGCAGCTCCACAGGGGGCACCTACAATGAGCAGTTCTTC. Its translation: CASSSTGGTYNEQFF.

The gene calls are TRBV5-4 and TRBJ2-6; the D call may be TRBD1 or TRBD2 (5 bases each). In germline, CDR1 is SGHNT, CDR2 YYREEE (reference sequence). The V and J ends lost 5 bases and 0 bases respectively, with 18 bases between them. The CDR3 has 18 amino acids. The CDR3 here is CASSSQGLTGSGANVLTF. The CDR3 nucleotides are TGTGCCAGCAGTTCCCAAGGACTCACAGGCTCTGGGGCCAACGTCCTGACTTTC.